This record concerns one T cell receptor beta chain sequence. The target of this receptor is not known. Receptors were amplified or captured by 5' RACE. Preparation of each TCR library used around 3.5 ug of total RNA. For each sample, cDNA was synthesized in eight separate reactions using SMARTScribe reverse transcriptase. During cDNA synthesis, template switching introduced unique molecular identifiers that contained a 6-nucleotide sample barcode. Amplification of TCRalpha and TCRbeta cDNA involved two nested PCRs of around 16 and 10 cycles, and each PCR was followed by bead purification. Before amplification, the cDNA was treated with uracil DNA-glycosylase and purified using the QIAquick PCR purification kit. The second PCR was the step at which Illumina TruSeq-compatible adapters and sample-specific barcodes were added. TapeStation and Qubit were used to check library quality and concentration, and 5 ng of each library was pooled. The pooled libraries were sequenced with 2 x 100 bp reads and custom sequencing primers on an Illumina HiSeq2500 single-index Rapid Run. The source study handled its data this way. MiGEC version 1.2.6 was used for UMI-based consensus assembly, which corrected PCR and sequencing errors. V(D)J alignment, clonotype assembly and CDR3 extraction were performed with MiXCR version 2.1.1. Normalisation of gene usage, clonotype sharing and MAIT/NKT TCR abundance was achieved by analysing the top 1000, 10 000 and 20 000 clonotypes per sample. Diversity was computed as the inverse Simpson index with the vegan R package after downsampling to 27 000 UMIs. Paired Mann-Whitney U tests were applied to discordant twin pairs, and Benjamini-Hochberg correction was used for multiple testing. After TCRdb reprocessed the reads, each CDR3 protein sequence was kept as one row, without DNA. TCRdb, not the original authors, processed these V and J calls. The table for this sample shows 300,000 to 400,000 distinct CDR3 sequences. The ten largest clones take up roughly 2% of the sample.

The sample is drawn from a study of monozygotic twins with inflammatory bowel disease (dated 2019 in TCRdb). About the study as a whole: The full study comprised around 28 monozygotic twin pairs: nine German pairs (four IBD-concordant, five IBD-discordant) and 19 IBD-discordant Danish pairs. The search for disease-associated traits relied mainly on comparing IBD patients with their genetically identical healthy co-twins within discordant pairs. Each individual had, on average, about 151 000 unique TCRalpha sequences and 181 000 unique TCRbeta sequences available for analysis. Broader findings and caveats from the paper: Compared with healthy twins, IBD patients had fewer clonotypes in common with other individuals, a difference most pronounced in patients showing signs of disease activity. Repertoire similarity did not differ between concordant and discordant twins, possibly due to limited statistical power. The analysis was unable to tell apart different T cell subtypes. No single strong signal or clonotype linked to IBD turned up in the results, so the idea that one exists was not supported. TCRbeta repertoire diversity, by inverse Simpson index, was decreased in IBD patients compared with their healthy co-twins. Background noise and inter-individual variability may have been introduced into the repertoires by the differing immunosuppressive treatments among patients.

The CDR3, cysteine through phenylalanine, is 18 amino acids long. The DNA sequence is not available. Taken from the germline V gene, the CDR1 and CDR2 loops are SGHAT and FQNNGV. From each donor, a roughly 2.5 ml peripheral blood sample was collected into PAXgene tubes and stored at -80 degrees C. Without any T cell sorting, total RNA was extracted from whole blood using the PAXgene blood miRNA kit on an automated QIAcube. Deep TCRalpha and TCRbeta repertoire profiling with unique molecular barcoding was performed on peripheral blood of monozygotic twin pairs concordant or discordant for inflammatory bowel disease. For every twin pair, smoking habits were documented, and each individual was categorised as a current, former or never smoker.

Specimen: blood. The rearranged chain carries TRBV11-2 and TRBJ1-1; TCRdb calls TRBD1, which cannot be checked without DNA. The clonotype originates from a human donor with ulcerative colitis or Crohn's disease, or a healthy co-twin of an affected twin (not recorded which). The CDR3 protein is CASRKPIGLSPLNTEAFF.